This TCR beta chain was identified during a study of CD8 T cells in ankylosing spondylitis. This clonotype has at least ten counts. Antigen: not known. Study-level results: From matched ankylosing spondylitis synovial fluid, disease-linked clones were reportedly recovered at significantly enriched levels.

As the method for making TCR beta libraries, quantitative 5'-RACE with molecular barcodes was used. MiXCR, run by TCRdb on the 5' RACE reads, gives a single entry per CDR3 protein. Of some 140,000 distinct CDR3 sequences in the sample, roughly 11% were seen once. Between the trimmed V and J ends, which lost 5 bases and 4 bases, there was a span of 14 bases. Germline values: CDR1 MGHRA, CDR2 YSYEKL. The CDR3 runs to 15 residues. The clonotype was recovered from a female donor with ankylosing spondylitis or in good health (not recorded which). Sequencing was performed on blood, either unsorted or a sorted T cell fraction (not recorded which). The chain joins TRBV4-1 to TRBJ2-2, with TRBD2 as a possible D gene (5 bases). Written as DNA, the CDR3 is TGCGCCAGCAGCGAGAGGGAAGGTGGCACCGGGGAGCTGTTTTTT. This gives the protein CASSEREGGTGELFF.